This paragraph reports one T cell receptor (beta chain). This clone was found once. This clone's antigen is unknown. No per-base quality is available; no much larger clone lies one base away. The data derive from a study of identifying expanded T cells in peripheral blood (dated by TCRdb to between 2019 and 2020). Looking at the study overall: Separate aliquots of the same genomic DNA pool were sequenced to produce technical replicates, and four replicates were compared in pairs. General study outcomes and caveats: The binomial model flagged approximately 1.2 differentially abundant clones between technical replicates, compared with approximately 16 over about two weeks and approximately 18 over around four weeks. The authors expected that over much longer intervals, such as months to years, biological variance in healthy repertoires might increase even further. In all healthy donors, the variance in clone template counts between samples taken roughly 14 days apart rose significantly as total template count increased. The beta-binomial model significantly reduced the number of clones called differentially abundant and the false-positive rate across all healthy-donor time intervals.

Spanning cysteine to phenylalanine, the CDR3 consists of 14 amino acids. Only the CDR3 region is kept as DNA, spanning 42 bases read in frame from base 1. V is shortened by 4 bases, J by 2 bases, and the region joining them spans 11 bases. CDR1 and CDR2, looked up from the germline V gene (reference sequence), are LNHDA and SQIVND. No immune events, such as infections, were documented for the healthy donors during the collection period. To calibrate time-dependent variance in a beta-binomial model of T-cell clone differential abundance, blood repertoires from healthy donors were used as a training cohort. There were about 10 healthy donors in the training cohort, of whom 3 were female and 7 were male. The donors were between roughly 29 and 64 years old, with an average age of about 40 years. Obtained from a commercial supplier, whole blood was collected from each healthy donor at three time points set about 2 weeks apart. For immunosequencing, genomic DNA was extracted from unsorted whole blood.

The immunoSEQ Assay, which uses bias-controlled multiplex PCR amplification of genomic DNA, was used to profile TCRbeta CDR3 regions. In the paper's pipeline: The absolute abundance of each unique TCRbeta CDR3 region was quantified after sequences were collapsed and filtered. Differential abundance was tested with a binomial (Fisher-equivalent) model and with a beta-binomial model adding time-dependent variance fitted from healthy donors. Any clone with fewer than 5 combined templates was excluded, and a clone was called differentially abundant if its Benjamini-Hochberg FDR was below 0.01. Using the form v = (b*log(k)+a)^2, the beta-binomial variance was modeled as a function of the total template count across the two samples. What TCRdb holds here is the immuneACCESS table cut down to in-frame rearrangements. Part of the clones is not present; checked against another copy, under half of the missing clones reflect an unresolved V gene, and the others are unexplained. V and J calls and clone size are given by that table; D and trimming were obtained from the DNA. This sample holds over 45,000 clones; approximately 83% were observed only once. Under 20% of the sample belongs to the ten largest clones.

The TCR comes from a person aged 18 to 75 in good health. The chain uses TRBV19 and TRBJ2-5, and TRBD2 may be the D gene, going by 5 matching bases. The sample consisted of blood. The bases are TGTGCCAGTAGTACCCCCCGGGGTCAAGAGACCCAGTACTTC. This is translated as CASSTPRGQETQYF.